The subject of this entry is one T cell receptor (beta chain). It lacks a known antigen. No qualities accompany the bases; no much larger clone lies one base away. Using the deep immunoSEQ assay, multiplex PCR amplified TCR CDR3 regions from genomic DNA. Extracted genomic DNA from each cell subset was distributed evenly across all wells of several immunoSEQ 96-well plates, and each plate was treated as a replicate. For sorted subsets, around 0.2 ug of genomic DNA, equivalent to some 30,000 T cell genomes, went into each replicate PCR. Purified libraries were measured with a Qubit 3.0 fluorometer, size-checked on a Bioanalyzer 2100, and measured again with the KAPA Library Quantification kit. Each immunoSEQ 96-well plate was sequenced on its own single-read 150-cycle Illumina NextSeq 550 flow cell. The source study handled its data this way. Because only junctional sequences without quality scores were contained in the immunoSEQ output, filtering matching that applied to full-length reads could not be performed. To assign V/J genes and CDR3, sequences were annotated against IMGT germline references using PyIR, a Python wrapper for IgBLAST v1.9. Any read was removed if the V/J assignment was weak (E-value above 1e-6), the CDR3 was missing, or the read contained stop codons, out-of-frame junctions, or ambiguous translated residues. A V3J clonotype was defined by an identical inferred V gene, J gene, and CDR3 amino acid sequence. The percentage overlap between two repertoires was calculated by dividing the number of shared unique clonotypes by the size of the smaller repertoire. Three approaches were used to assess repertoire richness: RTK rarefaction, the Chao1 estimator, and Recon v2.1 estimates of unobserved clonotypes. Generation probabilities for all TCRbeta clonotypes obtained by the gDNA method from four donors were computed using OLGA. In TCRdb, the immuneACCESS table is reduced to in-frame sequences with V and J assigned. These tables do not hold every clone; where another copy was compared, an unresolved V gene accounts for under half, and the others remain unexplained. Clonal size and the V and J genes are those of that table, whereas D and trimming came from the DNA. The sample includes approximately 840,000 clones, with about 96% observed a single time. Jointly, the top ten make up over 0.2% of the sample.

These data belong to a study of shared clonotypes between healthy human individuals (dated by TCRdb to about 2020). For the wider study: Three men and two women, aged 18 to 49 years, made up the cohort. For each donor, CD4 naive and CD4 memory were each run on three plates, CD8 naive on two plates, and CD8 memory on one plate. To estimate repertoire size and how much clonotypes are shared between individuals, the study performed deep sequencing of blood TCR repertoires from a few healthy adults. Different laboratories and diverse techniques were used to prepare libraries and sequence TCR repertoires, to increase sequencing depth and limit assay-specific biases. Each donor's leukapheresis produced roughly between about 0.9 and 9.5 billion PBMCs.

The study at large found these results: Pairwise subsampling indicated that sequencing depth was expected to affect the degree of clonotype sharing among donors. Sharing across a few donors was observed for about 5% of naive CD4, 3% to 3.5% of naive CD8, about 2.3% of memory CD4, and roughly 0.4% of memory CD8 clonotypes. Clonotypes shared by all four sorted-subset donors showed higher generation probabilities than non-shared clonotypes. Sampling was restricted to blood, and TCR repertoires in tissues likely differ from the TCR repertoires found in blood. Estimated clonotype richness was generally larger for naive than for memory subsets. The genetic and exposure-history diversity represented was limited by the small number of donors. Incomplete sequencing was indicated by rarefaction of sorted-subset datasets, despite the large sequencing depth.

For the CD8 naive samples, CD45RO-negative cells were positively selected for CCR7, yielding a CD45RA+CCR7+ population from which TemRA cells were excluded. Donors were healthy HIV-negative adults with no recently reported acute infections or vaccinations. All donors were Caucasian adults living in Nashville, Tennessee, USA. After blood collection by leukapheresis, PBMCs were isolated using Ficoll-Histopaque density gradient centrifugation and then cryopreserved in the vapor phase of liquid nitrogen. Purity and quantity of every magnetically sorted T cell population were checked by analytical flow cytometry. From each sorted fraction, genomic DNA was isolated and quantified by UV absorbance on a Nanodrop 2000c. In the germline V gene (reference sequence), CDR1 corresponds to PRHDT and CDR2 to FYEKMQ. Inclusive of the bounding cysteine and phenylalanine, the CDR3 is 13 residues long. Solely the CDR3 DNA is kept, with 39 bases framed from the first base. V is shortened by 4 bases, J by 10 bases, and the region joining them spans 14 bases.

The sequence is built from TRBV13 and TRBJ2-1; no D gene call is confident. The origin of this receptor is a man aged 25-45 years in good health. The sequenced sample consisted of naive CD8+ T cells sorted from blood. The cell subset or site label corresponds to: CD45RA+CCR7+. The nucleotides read TGTGCCAGCAGCTCACAACTTGGGCAAGAGCAGTTCTTC. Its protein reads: CASSSQLGQEQFF.